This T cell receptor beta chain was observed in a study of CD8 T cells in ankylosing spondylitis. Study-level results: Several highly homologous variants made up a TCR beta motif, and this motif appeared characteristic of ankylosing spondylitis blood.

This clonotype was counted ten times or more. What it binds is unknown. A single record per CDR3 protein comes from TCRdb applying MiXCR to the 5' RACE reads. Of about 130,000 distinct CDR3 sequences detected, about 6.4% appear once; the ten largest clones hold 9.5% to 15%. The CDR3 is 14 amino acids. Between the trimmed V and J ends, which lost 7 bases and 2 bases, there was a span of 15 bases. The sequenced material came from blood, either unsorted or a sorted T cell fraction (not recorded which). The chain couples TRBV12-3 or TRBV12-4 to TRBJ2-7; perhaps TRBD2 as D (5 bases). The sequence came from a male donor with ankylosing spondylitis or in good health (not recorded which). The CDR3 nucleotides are TGTGCCAGCAATTCCAAAGGGAGTCCCTACGAGCAGTACTTC. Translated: CASNSKGSPYEQYF.